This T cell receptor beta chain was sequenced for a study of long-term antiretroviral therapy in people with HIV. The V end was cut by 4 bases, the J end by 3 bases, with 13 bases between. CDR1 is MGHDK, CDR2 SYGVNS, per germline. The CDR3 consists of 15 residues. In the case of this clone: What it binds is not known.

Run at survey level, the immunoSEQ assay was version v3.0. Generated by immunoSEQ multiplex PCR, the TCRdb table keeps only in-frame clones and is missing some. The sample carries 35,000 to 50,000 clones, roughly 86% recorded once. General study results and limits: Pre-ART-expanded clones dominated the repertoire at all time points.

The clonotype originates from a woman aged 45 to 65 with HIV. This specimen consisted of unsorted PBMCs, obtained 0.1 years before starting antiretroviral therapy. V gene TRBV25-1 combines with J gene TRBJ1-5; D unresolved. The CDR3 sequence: CASSAVEGLNQPQHF. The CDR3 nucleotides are TGTGCCAGCAGTGCCGTGGAGGGTCTCAATCAGCCCCAGCATTTT.